Shown below are 7 T cell receptor beta chains from a single sample sequenced in a study of regulatory T cells in long-lasting Graves disease. CDR3-region Arm-PCR and iRepertoire HTBI primers produced the TCR beta libraries. TCRdb re-derived calls from the multiplex PCR reads in MiXCR, one entry per CDR3 protein. The table shows approximately 560,000 distinct CDR3 sequences, with about 16% occurring only once. Time point defined: newly diagnosed GD, antithyroid drugs for less than 3 months. The TCR library was prepared using RNA isolated from PBMCs. The sample also formed part of further work on T cells in Graves' hyperthyroidism and ophthalmopathy.

Sequencing used peripheral blood mononuclear cells (PBMCs), obtained at new diagnosis, from a patient treated with antithyroid drugs. All receptors come from a man aged 18 to 30 with Graves disease.

The chain has TRBV6-2 or TRBV6-3 and TRBJ2-3; 15 bases are a match to TRBD2. Trimming took 8 bases from V and 8 from J; bases not matched to a gene: 11. Germline CDR1 is MNHEY and CDR2 is SVGEGT. This CDR3 contains 16 residues. The CDR3 coding sequence is TGTGCCAGCGGGGGACTAGCGGGAGGAGCTTGGGGTACGCAGTATTTT. It codes for CASGGLAGGAWGTQYF.

This clonotype occurred once. This CDR3 is CASSQDRAPETNTEAFF. The CDR3 nucleotides are TGTGCCAGCAGCCAAGATCGGGCTCCAGAGACTAACACTGAAGCTTTCTTT. The V call is TRBV14, the J call TRBJ1-1; D call uncertain. Per the germline V gene, CDR1 is SGHDN and CDR2 is FVKESK. This CDR3 has 17 residues. V was cut by 0 bases and J by 2 bases, with 16 bases left in between.

For this clonotype: It may be a read error: a sequence one base away is much more abundant. The V gene is TRBV13, the J gene TRBJ2-5, with 7 bases matching TRBD1. This CDR3 contains 14 residues. The trim removed 8 bases at V and 1 base at J, leaving 7 bases unmatched. The germline V gene encodes CDR1 PRHDT and CDR2 FYEKMQ (reference sequence). The CDR3 DNA reads as TGTGCCAGCGGAAGGACAGGCTTCCAAGAGACCCAGTACTTC. This sequence encodes CASGRTGFQETQYF.

This clonotype was counted between two and nine times. The chain joins TRBV12-3 or TRBV12-4 to TRBJ2-2; the D gene is possibly TRBD1 (6 bases). Trimming shortened V by 4 bases and J by 13 bases, and 10 bases separated the two germline ends. The CDR3 is 11 amino acids. This chain's CDR3 is CASSWGQGLFF. CDR3 nucleotides: TGTGCCAGCAGTTGGGGACAAGGGCTGTTTTTT.

This clonotype was counted a few times. The V and J genes are TRBV24-1 and TRBJ2-5; a possible D gene is TRBD2 (6 bases). Germline assignment: CDR1 KGHDR and CDR2 SFDVKD. V shed 3 bases and J shed 4 bases, with 14 bases lying between them. This CDR3 has 15 residues. The CDR3 DNA is TGTGCCACCAGTGATCCCCGGCGGGGAGGAGAGACCCAGTACTTC. Its protein is CATSDPRRGGETQYF.

This clonotype was picked up a small number of times. The rearrangement joins TRBV29-1 to TRBJ2-1; 10 bases are a match to TRBD2. The germline CDR1 and CDR2 sequences are SQVTM and ANQGSEA. The V gene end was trimmed by 6 bases and the J gene end by 7 bases; junction bases not matched to a gene: 9. This CDR3 has 14 residues. Here the CDR3 reads CSVMSGRGINEQFF. The CDR3 bases are TGCAGCGTCATGAGCGGGAGGGGTATTAATGAGCAGTTCTTC.

A word on this clonotype: This could be a read error, since a much larger clone is one nucleotide away. The rearrangement links TRBV20-1 to TRBJ1-5; 7 positions match TRBD1. The CDR3 loop spans 14 amino acids. The germline gives CDR1 DFQATT, CDR2 SNEGSKA (reference sequence). CDR3 nucleotides: TGCAGTGCAAGGACAGGTCTGAGCAGTCAGCCCCAGCATTTT. Translation gives CSARTGLSSQPQHF.